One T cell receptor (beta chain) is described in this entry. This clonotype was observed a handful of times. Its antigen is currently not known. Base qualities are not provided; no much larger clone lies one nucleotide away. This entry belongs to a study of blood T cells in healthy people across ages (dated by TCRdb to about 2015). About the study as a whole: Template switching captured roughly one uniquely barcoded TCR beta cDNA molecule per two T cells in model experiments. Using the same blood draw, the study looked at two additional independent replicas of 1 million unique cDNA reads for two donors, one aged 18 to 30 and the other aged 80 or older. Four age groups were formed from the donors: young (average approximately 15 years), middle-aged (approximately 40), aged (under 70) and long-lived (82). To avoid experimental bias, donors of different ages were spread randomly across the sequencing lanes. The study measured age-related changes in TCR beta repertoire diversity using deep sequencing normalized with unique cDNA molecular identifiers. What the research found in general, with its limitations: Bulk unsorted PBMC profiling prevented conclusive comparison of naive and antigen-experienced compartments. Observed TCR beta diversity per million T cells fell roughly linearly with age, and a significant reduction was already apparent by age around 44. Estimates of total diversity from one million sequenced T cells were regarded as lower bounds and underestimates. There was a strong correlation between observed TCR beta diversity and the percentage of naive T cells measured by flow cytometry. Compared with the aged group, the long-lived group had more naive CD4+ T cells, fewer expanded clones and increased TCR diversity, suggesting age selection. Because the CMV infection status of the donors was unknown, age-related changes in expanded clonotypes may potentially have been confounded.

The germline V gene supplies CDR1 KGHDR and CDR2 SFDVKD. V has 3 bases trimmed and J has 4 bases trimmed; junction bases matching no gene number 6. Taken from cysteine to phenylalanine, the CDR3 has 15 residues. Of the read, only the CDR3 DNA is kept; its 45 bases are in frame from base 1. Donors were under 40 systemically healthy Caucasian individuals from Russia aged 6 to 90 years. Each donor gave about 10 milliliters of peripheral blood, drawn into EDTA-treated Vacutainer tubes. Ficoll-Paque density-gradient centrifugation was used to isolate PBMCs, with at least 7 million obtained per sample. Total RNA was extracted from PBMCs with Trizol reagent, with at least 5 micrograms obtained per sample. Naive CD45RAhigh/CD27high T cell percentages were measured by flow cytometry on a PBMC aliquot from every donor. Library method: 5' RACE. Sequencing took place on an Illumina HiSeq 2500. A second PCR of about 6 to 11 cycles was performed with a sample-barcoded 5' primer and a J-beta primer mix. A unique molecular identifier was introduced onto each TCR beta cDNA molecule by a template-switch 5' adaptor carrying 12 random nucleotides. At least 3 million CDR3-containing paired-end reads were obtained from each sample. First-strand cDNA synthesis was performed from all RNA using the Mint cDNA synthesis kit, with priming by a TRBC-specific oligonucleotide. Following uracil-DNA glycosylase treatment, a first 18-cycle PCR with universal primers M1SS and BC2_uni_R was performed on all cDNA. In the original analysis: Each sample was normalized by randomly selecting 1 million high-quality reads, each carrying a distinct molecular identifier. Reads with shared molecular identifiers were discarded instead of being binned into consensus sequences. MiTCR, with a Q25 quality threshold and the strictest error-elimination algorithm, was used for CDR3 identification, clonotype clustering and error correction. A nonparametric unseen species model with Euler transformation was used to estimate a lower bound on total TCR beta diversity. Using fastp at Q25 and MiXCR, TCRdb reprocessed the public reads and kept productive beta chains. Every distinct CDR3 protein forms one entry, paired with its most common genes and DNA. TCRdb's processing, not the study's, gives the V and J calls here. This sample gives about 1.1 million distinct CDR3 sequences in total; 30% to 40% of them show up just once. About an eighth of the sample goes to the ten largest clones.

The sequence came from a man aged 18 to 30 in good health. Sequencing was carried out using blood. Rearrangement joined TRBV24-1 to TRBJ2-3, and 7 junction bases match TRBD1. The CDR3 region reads CATSDTGDVADTQYF. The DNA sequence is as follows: TGTGCCACCAGTGATACAGGGGACGTGGCAGATACGCAGTATTTT.